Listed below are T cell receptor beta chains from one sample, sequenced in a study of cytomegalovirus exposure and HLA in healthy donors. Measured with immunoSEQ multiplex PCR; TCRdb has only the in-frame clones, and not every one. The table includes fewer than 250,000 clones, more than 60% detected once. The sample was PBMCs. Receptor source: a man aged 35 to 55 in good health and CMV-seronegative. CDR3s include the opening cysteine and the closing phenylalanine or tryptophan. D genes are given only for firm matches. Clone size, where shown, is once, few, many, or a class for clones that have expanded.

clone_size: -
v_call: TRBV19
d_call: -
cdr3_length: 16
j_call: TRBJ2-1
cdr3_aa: CASSNLGLVGYNEQFF
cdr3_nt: TGTGCCAGTAGTAACCTGGGACTGGTGGGATACAATGAGCAGTTCTTC

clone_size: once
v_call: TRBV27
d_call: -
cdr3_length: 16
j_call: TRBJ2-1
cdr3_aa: CASSGAGPKEGNEQFF
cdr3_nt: TGTGCCAGCAGTGGTGCTGGACCGAAAGAGGGCAATGAGCAGTTCTTC

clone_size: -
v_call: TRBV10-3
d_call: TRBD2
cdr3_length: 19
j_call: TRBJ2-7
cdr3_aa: CAISESFVGSSGSTYEQYF
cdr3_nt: TGTGCCATCAGTGAGTCGTTTGTAGGAAGTAGCGGGAGTACCTACGAGCAGTACTTC

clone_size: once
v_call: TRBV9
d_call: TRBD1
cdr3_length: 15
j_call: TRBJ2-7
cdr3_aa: CASSPTGQGVVEQYF
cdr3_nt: TGTGCCAGCAGTCCGACAGGACAGGGGGTTGTCGAGCAGTACTTC

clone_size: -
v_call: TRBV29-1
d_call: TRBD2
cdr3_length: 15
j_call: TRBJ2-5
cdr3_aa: CSVVRTSGTQETQYF
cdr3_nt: TGCAGCGTTGTTCGGACTAGCGGGACCCAAGAGACCCAGTACTTC

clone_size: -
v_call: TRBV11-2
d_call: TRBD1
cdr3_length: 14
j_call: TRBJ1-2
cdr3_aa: CASKRQGSDYGYTF
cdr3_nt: TGTGCCAGCAAACGACAGGGTTCGGACTATGGCTACACCTTC

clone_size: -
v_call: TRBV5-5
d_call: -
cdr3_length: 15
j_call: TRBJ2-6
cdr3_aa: CASSLDGSGANVLTF
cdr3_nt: TGTGCCAGCAGCTTGGACGGCTCTGGGGCCAACGTCCTGACTTTC

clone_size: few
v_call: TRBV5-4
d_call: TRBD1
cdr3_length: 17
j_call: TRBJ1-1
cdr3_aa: CASSEGQGARTNTEAFF
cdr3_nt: TGTGCCAGCAGCGAGGGACAGGGGGCAAGAACAAACACTGAAGCTTTCTTT

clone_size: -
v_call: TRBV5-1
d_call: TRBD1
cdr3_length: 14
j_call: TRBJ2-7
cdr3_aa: CASSDRRWGSEQYF
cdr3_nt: TGCGCCAGCTCGGACAGGCGGTGGGGATCGGAGCAGTACTTC

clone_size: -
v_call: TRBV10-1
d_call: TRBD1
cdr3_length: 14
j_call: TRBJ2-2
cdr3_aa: CASGGQADTGELFF
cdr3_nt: TGCGCCAGCGGGGGACAGGCGGACACCGGGGAGCTGTTTTTT

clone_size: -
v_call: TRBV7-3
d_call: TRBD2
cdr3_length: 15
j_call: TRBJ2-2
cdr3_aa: CASSRRGVNTGELFF
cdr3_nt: TGTGCCAGCAGCCGGCGGGGGGTGAACACCGGGGAGCTGTTTTTT

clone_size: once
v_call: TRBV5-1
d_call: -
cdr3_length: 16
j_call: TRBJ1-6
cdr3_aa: CASSLEGRGERSPLHF
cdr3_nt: TGCGCCAGCAGCTTGGAAGGCAGGGGCGAAAGGTCACCCCTCCACTTT

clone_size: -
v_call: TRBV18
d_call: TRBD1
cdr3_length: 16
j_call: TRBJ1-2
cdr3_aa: CASSPNQGQGVEGYTF
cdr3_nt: TGTGCCAGCTCACCAAACCAAGGACAGGGCGTGGAGGGCTACACCTTC

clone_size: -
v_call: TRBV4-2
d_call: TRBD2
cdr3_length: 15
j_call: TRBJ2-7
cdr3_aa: CASSQEGGSSYEQYF
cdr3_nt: TGTGCCAGCAGCCAAGAGGGCGGGAGCTCCTACGAGCAGTACTTC

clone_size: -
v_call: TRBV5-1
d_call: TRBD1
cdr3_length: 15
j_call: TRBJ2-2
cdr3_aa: CASSTGTANTGELFF
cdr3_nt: TGCGCCAGCAGCACCGGGACAGCGAACACCGGGGAGCTGTTTTTT

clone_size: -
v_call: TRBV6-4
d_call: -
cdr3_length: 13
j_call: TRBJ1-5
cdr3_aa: CASTILSNQPQHF
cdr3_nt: TGTGCCAGCACCATCCTATCCAATCAGCCCCAGCATTTT